This T cell receptor beta chain was captured by sequencing in a study of sequential checkpoint blockade in melanoma. Germline CDR1 and CDR2: SGDLS and YYNGEE. The CDR3 has 18 residues. The V gene end was trimmed by 0 bases and the J gene end by 3 bases; junction bases not matched to a gene: 11. Only in-frame clones appear in the TCRdb table, and some are missing; sequencing was by immunoSEQ multiplex PCR. Of under 7,000 clones detected, 50% to 70% appear once; the ten largest clones hold about 15%. The sample's treatment: randomized to nivolumab then ipilimumab (arm A) or the reverse (arm B). The TCR was taken from a human donor with melanoma. This sample comprised CD8+ T cells sorted from blood (inferred from file names), obtained from a patient given nivolumab and ipilimumab in sequence. The rearrangement joins TRBV9 to TRBJ1-2, with 10 positions matching TRBD1. This CDR3 reads CASSVGFHGTGADYGYTF. CDR3 sequence (DNA): TGTGCCAGCAGCGTAGGGTTTCATGGGACAGGGGCAGACTATGGCTACACCTTC. Using reference TRBV9 and TRBJ1-2 for the parts outside the CDR3, the full variable domain is DSGVTQTPKHLITATGQRVTLRCSPRSGDLSVYWYQQSLDQGLQFLIQYYNGEERAKGNILERFSAQQFPDLHSELNLSSLELGDSALYFCASSVGFHGTGADYGYTFGSGTRLTVV.